These 25 T cell receptor beta chains were sequenced from one sample in a study of T cell responses to AZD1222 COVID-19 vaccine. Libraries were prepared by immunoSEQ multiplex PCR; TCRdb keeps only in-frame clonotypes and omits some of them. The sample has 100,000 to 150,000 clones; about 90% are singletons. The source material was peripheral blood, sampled on day 0 of AZD1222 vaccination. These TCRs come from an adult in good health.

The gene calls are TRBV20-1 and TRBJ1-2; no reliable D call. Trimming left V 5 bases short and J 7 bases short, with 11 bases between. Germline values: CDR1 DFQATT, CDR2 SNEGSKA (reference sequence). The CDR3 runs to 11 residues. The CDR3 region has the DNA TGCAGTGCTCCCCGGGCAACTGGCTACACCTTC. It is translated as CSAPRATGYTF.

The chain recombines TRBV5-4 with TRBJ2-7, with unresolved D. The V end lost 4 bases, the J end lost 2 bases, and 10 bases lay between the germline ends. Germline lookup yields CDR1 SGHNT and CDR2 YYREEE (reference sequence). CDR3 size: 13 residues. The CDR3 is CASSPGSAYEQYF. The CDR3 DNA follows: TGTGCCAGCAGCCCCGGGTCCGCCTACGAGCAGTACTTC.

The chain employs TRBV18 and TRBJ2-2; tentatively, D is TRBD1 (5 bases). Germline loops: CDR1 KGHSH, CDR2 LQKENI. CDR3 size: 15 residues. The V end was cut by 3 bases, the J end by 3 bases, with 11 bases between. As DNA, the CDR3 is TGTGCCAGCTCACCCCAGGGCGGTCACACCGGGGAGCTGTTTTTT. Translated, it gives CASSPQGGHTGELFF.

The chain links TRBV15 to TRBJ1-5; possibly TRBD1 for D (5 bases). Trimming took off 0 bases at V and 0 bases at J, with 18 bases between the two ends. Germline CDR1 LNHNV, CDR2 YYDKDF (reference sequence). The length of the CDR3 is 19 residues. The CDR3 DNA reads as TGTGCCACCAGCAGAGAAGTGGGTAGGGGATTTTATAGCAATCAGCCCCAGCATTTT. Its translation: CATSREVGRGFYSNQPQHF.

This sequence joins TRBV27 and TRBJ2-1; TRBD2 matches at 11 bases. Germline CDR1 and CDR2: MNHEY and SMNVEV (reference sequence). J was trimmed by 2 bases and V by 5 bases; bases with no gene match: 8. The length of the CDR3 is 17 residues. The chain's CDR3 is CASSPGTSGPTYNEQFF. The CDR3 DNA follows: TGTGCCAGCAGTCCGGGGACTAGCGGCCCTACCTACAATGAGCAGTTCTTC.

This sequence joins TRBV6-2 or TRBV6-3 and TRBJ2-7; 7 nucleotides agree with TRBD1. V shed 4 bases and J 6 bases; nucleotides not matched to a gene: 3. Germline-derived CDR1 and CDR2 are MNHEY and SVGEGT. The length of the CDR3 is 12 residues. CDR3 nucleotides: TGTGCCAGCAGTTCACAGGGGACCGAGCAGTACTTC. Amino acids: CASSSQGTEQYF.

The chain recombines TRBV5-1 with TRBJ1-5, with D perhaps matching TRBD1 (6 bases). Trimming removed 3 bases from V and 4 bases from J, with 8 bases in between. The germline V gene has CDR1 SGHRS and CDR2 YFSETQ. This CDR3 has 13 amino acids. CDR3: CASSWGLNQPQHF. For the CDR3, the DNA is TGCGCCAGCAGCTGGGGGCTAAATCAGCCCCAGCATTTT.

The chain has TRBV6-5 and TRBJ2-1; D may be TRBD1 or TRBD2 (5 bases each). The V gene lost 0 bases and the J gene lost 6 bases, with 9 bases spanning the gap. The germline V gene has CDR1 MNHEY and CDR2 SVGAGI. This CDR3 has 14 amino acids. The CDR3 sequence: CASSYSRDLNEQFF. The CDR3 bases are TGTGCCAGCAGTTACTCCAGGGACCTCAATGAGCAGTTCTTC.

V and J are TRBV5-4 and TRBJ2-1; tentative D call: TRBD2 (6 bases). The V and J ends lost 4 bases and 8 bases respectively, with 19 bases between them. The CDR3 spans 15 residues. Germline values: CDR1 SGHNT, CDR2 YYREEE (reference sequence). The CDR3 DNA reads TGTGCCAGCAGCCAAAATGGCGGGTGGGGGGATGAGCAGTTCTTC. It encodes CASSQNGGWGDEQFF.

This chain joins TRBV30 and TRBJ1-3; D perhaps matches TRBD1 (5 bases). V gave up 0 bases and J gave up 2 bases, with 11 bases separating them. Germline values: CDR1 GTSNPN, CDR2 SVGIG (reference sequence). This CDR3 comprises 15 residues. The CDR3 is CAWSVWRGTGNTIYF. The CDR3 coding sequence is TGTGCCTGGAGTGTTTGGAGGGGTACTGGAAACACCATATATTTT. Filled out from reference TRBV30 and TRBJ1-3, the complete variable domain reads SQTIHQWPATLVQPVGSPLSLECTVEGTSNPNLYWYRQAAGRGLQLLFYSVGIGQISSEVPQNLSASRPQDRQFILSSKKLLLSDSGFYLCAWSVWRGTGNTIYFGEGSWLTVV.

This chain links TRBV28 with TRBJ2-7; 7 nucleotides align to TRBD1. Germline CDR1 is MDHEN and CDR2 is SYDVKM. CDR3 length equals 12 residues. Trimming at V came to 4 bases and at J to 5 bases, leaving 2 bases not matched to a gene. The CDR3 is CASSSDRDEQYF. CDR3 sequence (DNA): TGTGCCAGCAGTTCAGACAGGGACGAGCAGTACTTC.

The V and J genes are TRBV28 and TRBJ2-1, with 8 bases matching TRBD2. Trimming removed 6 bases from V and 7 bases from J; junction bases left unmatched: 8. The CDR3 contains 14 residues. CDR1 is MDHEN and CDR2 is SYDVKM in the germline V gene. This CDR3 is CASRGAGVHNEQFF. The CDR3 coding sequence is TGTGCCAGCAGGGGAGCGGGAGTACATAATGAGCAGTTCTTC.

This sequence joins TRBV9 and TRBJ2-3; possible D gene TRBD1, 5 bases. In germline, CDR1 is SGDLS, CDR2 YYNGEE. The CDR3 has 14 residues. With 0 bases removed from V and 6 bases from J, the gap between germline ends came to 11 bases. CDR3 DNA: TGTGCCAGCAGCGTAGAAGCAGGGTTGGATACGCAGTATTTT. This translates into CASSVEAGLDTQYF.

V is TRBV29-1 and J is TRBJ2-1; no firm D call. In germline, CDR1 is SQVTM, CDR2 ANQGSEA. V was cut by 3 bases and J by 6 bases, with 12 bases left in between. The CDR3 is made up of 13 amino acids. CDR3 in amino acids: CSVEVQVGNEQFF. Written as DNA, the CDR3 is TGCAGCGTTGAGGTCCAGGTCGGCAATGAGCAGTTCTTC.

The chain joins TRBV10-1 to TRBJ2-5, with 12 positions matching TRBD2. Germline V gene sequence: CDR1 WNHNN, CDR2 SYGVQD (reference sequence). V trimming: 2 bases; J trimming: 0 bases; junction bases outside the gene matches: 1. This CDR3 spans 16 amino acids. CDR3 coding DNA: TGCGCCAGCAGTGAGGGACTAGCGGGGAACCAAGAGACCCAGTACTTC. It specifies CASSEGLAGNQETQYF.

The chain uses TRBV19 and TRBJ1-2, with D possibly matching TRBD1 (5 bases). Germline-derived CDR1 and CDR2 are LNHDA and SQIVND (reference sequence). CDR3 length equals 15 residues. V gave up 3 bases and J gave up 8 bases, with 19 bases separating them. CDR3 sequence (DNA): TGTGCCAGTAGTATGTTTACAGGATCCTCGGGCGGCTACACCTTC. Translated, it gives CASSMFTGSSGGYTF.

The chain recombines TRBV2 with TRBJ1-1; no clear D. V was pared by 7 bases and J by 4 bases, with 16 bases between. Germline CDR1 and CDR2: SNHLY and FYNNEI. The CDR3 is 14 amino acids. The CDR3 loop is CASTKTRAITEAFF. CDR3 coding DNA: TGTGCCAGCACCAAAACCCGGGCAATCACTGAAGCTTTCTTT.

As for this clone: A read error may account for a junction end that differs from germline. The CDR3 loop is CASSNGGNSPLHF. DNA for the CDR3: TGTGCTAGCAGCAATGGGGGGAATTCACCCCTCCACTTT. This chain connects TRBV7-7 to TRBJ1-6, with D possibly being TRBD1 (5 bases). The CDR3 is made up of 13 amino acids. Germline V lookup: CDR1 SSHAT, CDR2 FNYEAQ (reference sequence).

The chain employs TRBV19 and TRBJ2-1, with D hard to call. Trimming removed 5 bases at V and 0 bases at J, with 14 bases between. The CDR3 has 16 amino acids. Germline-derived CDR1 and CDR2 are LNHDA and SQIVND (reference sequence). As DNA, the CDR3 is TGTGCCAGTAGTCCTCCGTCAGGTCACTCCTACAATGAGCAGTTCTTC. Its protein product is CASSPPSGHSYNEQFF.

This clone was seen a handful of times. The chain recombines TRBV2 with TRBJ2-3, with TRBD2 identical over 8 bases. The germline gives CDR1 SNHLY, CDR2 FYNNEI. This CDR3 has 16 residues. V lost 6 bases and J lost 1; bases outside the gene matches: 9. The CDR3 sequence: CASRIGLAAGTDTQYF. The CDR3 DNA is TGTGCCAGCAGAATCGGACTAGCAGCTGGCACAGATACGCAGTATTTT. Looking up the rest from reference TRBV2 and TRBJ2-3 gives the full variable domain: EPEVTQTPSHQVTQMGQEVILRCVPISNHLYFYWYRQILGQKVEFLVSFYNNEISEKSEIFDDQFSVERPDGSNFTLKIRSTKLEDSAMYFCASRIGLAAGTDTQYFGPGTRLTVL.

This clone was detected a few times. This sequence joins TRBV30 and TRBJ2-7, with D possibly matching TRBD2 (6 bases). The germline gives CDR1 GTSNPN, CDR2 SVGIG (reference sequence). The CDR3 is made up of 12 amino acids. The V end lost 1 base, the J end lost 9 bases, and 13 bases lay between the germline ends. The chain's CDR3 is CAWSDGGSVQYF. Here the CDR3 DNA reads TGTGCCTGGAGTGATGGGGGGTCGGTGCAGTACTTC. The full variable domain, rest sourced from reference TRBV30 and TRBJ2-7, is SQTIHQWPATLVQPVGSPLSLECTVEGTSNPNLYWYRQAAGRGLQLLFYSVGIGQISSEVPQNLSASRPQDRQFILSSKKLLLSDSGFYLCAWSDGGSVQYFGPGTRLTVT.

The chain joins TRBV6-5 to TRBJ1-2, with D possibly being TRBD1 (5 bases). Per the germline V gene, CDR1 is MNHEY and CDR2 is SVGAGI. This CDR3 is 13 amino acids long. V lost 3 bases and J 2 bases, leaving 7 bases between the germline ends. As DNA, the CDR3 is TGTGCCAGCAGTTATGGGGGAAACTATGGCTACACCTTC. Protein sequence: CASSYGGNYGYTF.

The chain has TRBV5-5 and TRBJ2-1, with D uncertain. The V gene lost 3 bases and the J gene lost 2 bases, with 12 bases spanning the gap. The germline V gene encodes CDR1 SGHKS and CDR2 YYEKEE (reference sequence). The CDR3 extends over 15 amino acids. The CDR3 sequence: CASSSELGTYNEQFF. DNA of the CDR3: TGTGCCAGCAGCTCGGAGTTGGGGACCTACAATGAGCAGTTCTTC.

This chain joins TRBV3-1 (or the pseudogene TRBV3-2) and TRBJ2-1, with 11 bases identical to TRBD2. This CDR3 spans 15 amino acids. CDR1 is LGHDT and CDR2 is YNNKEL in the germline V gene (reference sequence). J lost 5 bases, V lost 4 bases, and 4 bases had no gene match. This CDR3 reads CASSPLAGAHNEQFF. The CDR3 nucleotides read TGTGCCAGCAGCCCACTAGCGGGGGCCCACAATGAGCAGTTCTTC.

V gene TRBV30 combines with J gene TRBJ2-7; D remains unclear. Germline V lookup: CDR1 GTSNPN, CDR2 SVGIG (reference sequence). The CDR3 runs 12 residues. V was trimmed by 3 bases and J by 0 bases, leaving 6 bases between them. The CDR3 spells CAWRLDSYEQYF. The CDR3 DNA reads TGTGCCTGGAGATTAGACTCCTACGAGCAGTACTTC.